These T cell receptor beta chains were read from a single sample in a study of OX40 agonist ivuxolimab in advanced cancers. The table came from immunoSEQ multiplex PCR; TCRdb's copy has only in-frame clones and leaves some out. The data show tens of thousands of clones, approximately 89% seen once. The starting material was CD4+ or CD8+ T cells sorted from blood, obtained in a trial of the OX40 agonist ivuxolimab. The source of these receptors is an adult with an advanced solid tumor such as melanoma, head and neck, liver or kidney cancer. Each CDR3 is given with its conserved first and last residue. The D gene is left open where the match is weak. Some rows mark clone size as missing; the rest say once, few, many or name a class of expanded clone.

clone size,V gene,D gene,J gene,CDR3 protein,CDR3 DNA
.,TRBV5-1,TRBD1,TRBJ2-5,CASGRQGAETQYF,TGCGCCAGCGGTCGACAGGGGGCAGAGACCCAGTACTTC
.,TRBV9,.,TRBJ2-7,CASIFRRQGLYEQYF,TGTGCCAGCATCTTCAGACGACAAGGTCTCTACGAGCAGTACTTC
.,TRBV28,TRBD1,TRBJ1-2,CATAIAGGNGYTF,TGTGCCACCGCGATCGCAGGGGGCAATGGCTACACCTTC
.,TRBV27,.,TRBJ2-3,CASSFKRSTDTQYF,TGTGCCAGCAGTTTCAAACGTAGCACAGATACGCAGTATTTT
.,TRBV7-2,TRBD1,TRBJ2-7,CASSLTGQGPVWGEQYF,TGTGCCAGCAGCTTAACGGGACAGGGACCGGTTTGGGGCGAGCAGTACTTC
few,TRBV15,.,TRBJ2-5,CATSRDTQAQYF,TGTGCCACCAGCAGAGATACCCAAGCCCAGTACTTC
.,TRBV9,TRBD1,TRBJ2-5,CASSRGQLMAQYF,TGTGCCAGCAGCAGGGGGCAACTCATGGCCCAGTACTTC
.,TRBV10-3,.,TRBJ2-7,CAISESGGGAGNSYEQYF,TGTGCCATCAGTGAGTCTGGGGGCGGGGCAGGGAATTCCTACGAGCAGTACTTC
.,TRBV6-6,.,TRBJ2-7,CASSWTARGVYEQYF,TGTGCCAGCAGTTGGACAGCTAGGGGAGTCTACGAGCAGTACTTC
.,TRBV7-2,.,TRBJ1-2,CASSSSIDAHYGYTF,TGTGCCAGCAGCTCCTCAATAGATGCCCACTATGGCTACACCTTC
.,TRBV4-3,.,TRBJ2-3,CASSQETRSEQYF,TGCGCCAGCAGCCAAGAAACCCGGTCGGAGCAGTATTTT
once,TRBV19,.,TRBJ1-5,CASSIDWGQPQHF,TGTGCCAGTAGTATAGATTGGGGTCAGCCCCAGCATTTT
few,TRBV13,.,TRBJ2-7,CASSLVGTPSYEQYF,TGTGCCAGCAGCTTAGTGGGGACACCCTCCTACGAGCAGTACTTC
.,TRBV6-5,.,TRBJ2-7,CASGVPGRGYEQYF,TGTGCCAGCGGCGTACCGGGACGAGGCTACGAGCAGTACTTC
once,TRBV7-9,.,TRBJ2-2,CASSLGGVNTGELFF,TGTGCCAGCAGCTTAGGGGGAGTCAACACCGGGGAGCTGTTTTTT
once,TRBV4-2,.,TRBJ2-3,CASSQDSTDTQYF,TGTGCCAGCAGCCAAGATAGCACAGATACGCAGTATTTT
.,TRBV4-3,.,TRBJ2-7,CASSQNPGGAYEQYF,TGCGCCAGCAGCCAAAACCCCGGGGGCGCTTACGAGCAGTACTTC
.,TRBV9,.,TRBJ1-2,CASSVGQGSYGYTF,TGTGCCAGCAGCGTAGGGCAGGGGAGCTATGGCTACACCTTC
.,TRBV30,.,TRBJ2-7,CAWSVRLAGEQYF,TGTGCCTGGAGTGTACGATTGGCGGGCGAGCAGTACTTC
.,TRBV4-1,.,TRBJ1-2,CASSHVGPYGYTF,TGCGCCAGCAGCCATGTCGGTCCATATGGCTACACCTTC
.,TRBV7-8,.,TRBJ1-2,CASSLRGGANYGYTF,TGTGCCAGCAGCTTACGAGGCGGAGCTAACTATGGCTACACCTTC
once,TRBV5-1,TRBD1,TRBJ2-3,CASSFGQGAADTQYF,TGCGCCAGCAGCTTTGGACAGGGGGCCGCAGATACGCAGTATTTT
.,TRBV2,.,TRBJ1-3,CASSEDRATGNTIYF,TGTGCCAGCAGTGAAGACAGGGCCACTGGAAACACCATATATTTT
once,TRBV6-1,.,TRBJ1-5,CASRTETSNQPQHF,TGTGCCAGCCGGACAGAGACCAGCAATCAGCCCCAGCATTTT
.,TRBV28,.,TRBJ2-5,CASSPLRGRGAGETQYF,TGTGCCAGCAGCCCACTCCGGGGGAGGGGGGCTGGAGAGACCCAGTACTTC
.,TRBV18,.,TRBJ1-1,CASSPTLLKRGTEAFF,TGTGCCAGCTCACCGACCCTGCTCAAACGGGGCACTGAAGCTTTCTTT
.,TRBV7-9,.,TRBJ1-2,CASSLDGDTKGNGYTF,TGTGCCAGCAGCTTAGACGGAGACACCAAAGGAAATGGCTACACCTTC
.,TRBV7-2,.,TRBJ1-5,CASSLNFADQPQHF,TGTGCCAGCAGCTTAAACTTTGCGGATCAGCCCCAGCATTTT
once,TRBV5-4,.,TRBJ2-3,CASSLEGGVADTQYF,TGTGCCAGCAGCTTGGAGGGGGGCGTGGCAGATACGCAGTATTTT
.,TRBV28,TRBD2,TRBJ2-1,CASSLAGGPAEQFF,TGTGCCAGCAGTTTAGCGGGAGGGCCTGCTGAGCAGTTCTTC
few,TRBV6-5,.,TRBJ1-2,CASRLDTDGIYGYTF,TGTGCCAGCAGACTAGACACCGATGGGATCTATGGCTACACCTTC
.,TRBV6-5,.,TRBJ2-7,CASTPGSFYEQYF,TGTGCCAGCACCCCAGGATCTTTCTACGAGCAGTACTTC
.,TRBV30,.,TRBJ1-1,CVSTVNTEAFF,TGTGTTTCGACAGTTAACACTGAAGCTTTCTTT
.,TRBV15,TRBD1,TRBJ1-6,CATSRVDRDSPLHF,TGTGCCACCAGCAGAGTGGACAGGGATTCACCCCTCCACTTT
.,TRBV7-2,TRBD1,TRBJ1-1,CASSLEGQGASAEAFF,TGTGCCAGCAGCTTAGAGGGACAGGGGGCGTCGGCTGAAGCTTTCTTT
.,TRBV6-5,TRBD1,TRBJ2-7,CASSYLVTGAEQYF,TGTGCCAGCAGTTACCTGGTGACAGGGGCCGAGCAGTACTTC
.,TRBV4-1,TRBD1,TRBJ1-5,CASSQGQGWGNQPQHF,TGCGCCAGCAGCCAAGGACAGGGTTGGGGCAATCAGCCCCAGCATTTT
.,TRBV21-1,.,TRBJ2-6,CASSELRTGTGGPSGANVLTF,TGTGCCAGCAGCGAATTGAGAACCGGGACAGGGGGTCCCTCTGGGGCCAACGTCCTGACTTTC
.,TRBV19,TRBD2,TRBJ2-3,CASSMAGDLGDTQYF,TGTGCCAGTAGTATGGCGGGAGATTTGGGGGATACGCAGTATTTT
.,TRBV5-1,.,TRBJ1-1,CASSRDFGATEAFF,TGCGCCAGCAGCCGGGACTTCGGGGCCACTGAAGCTTTCTTT
.,TRBV7-3,.,TRBJ1-2,CASSLGGRYGYTF,TGTGCCAGCAGCTTAGGGGGACGCTATGGCTACACCTTC
.,TRBV28,.,TRBJ1-2,CASRIPNRDVGYTF,TGTGCCAGCAGAATTCCAAACAGGGACGTAGGCTACACCTTC
.,TRBV30,.,TRBJ1-5,CAWNRKGNAEGTAGRAQHF,TGTGCCTGGAATAGGAAGGGGAACGCGGAGGGCACCGCTGGGAGAGCCCAGCATTTT
.,TRBV29-1,TRBD1,TRBJ2-5,CASKIRQGQETQYF,TGCGCTTCCAAGATACGACAGGGGCAAGAGACCCAGTACTTC
.,TRBV15,TRBD2,TRBJ2-1,CATSRDRRLAGYNEQFF,TGTGCCACCAGCAGAGATCGCCGGCTAGCGGGGTACAATGAGCAGTTCTTC
once,TRBV5-1,.,TRBJ1-1,CASSLEGIGNTEAFF,TGCGCCAGCAGCTTGGAGGGTATCGGGAACACTGAAGCTTTCTTT
.,TRBV9,.,TRBJ1-5,CASSVGSGAQPQHF,TGTGCCAGCAGCGTAGGGTCTGGGGCTCAGCCCCAGCATTTT
.,TRBV2,.,TRBJ2-2,CASRDEYTGELFF,TGTGCCAGCAGGGACGAGTACACCGGGGAGCTGTTTTTT
.,TRBV4-3,.,TRBJ2-1,CASSQLVWIDEQFF,TGCGCCAGCAGCCAATTGGTTTGGATCGATGAGCAGTTCTTC
.,TRBV29-1,.,TRBJ2-5,CSVDHRRGETQYF,TGCAGCGTCGACCATCGGAGGGGAGAGACCCAGTACTTC
.,TRBV19,.,TRBJ1-5,CASSARGSGLNQPQHF,TGTGCCAGTAGCGCCAGGGGCTCGGGGTTGAATCAGCCCCAGCATTTT
.,TRBV11-3,.,TRBJ2-5,CASSPRNRVETQYF,TGTGCCAGCAGCCCGAGGAACAGGGTAGAGACCCAGTACTTC
.,TRBV5-1,.,TRBJ2-5,CASSLIAVQETQYF,TGCGCCAGCAGCTTAATAGCGGTCCAAGAGACCCAGTACTTC
.,TRBV7-9,.,TRBJ1-2,CASSLNRASNYGYTF,TGTGCCAGCAGCTTAAATAGAGCGTCTAACTATGGCTACACCTTC
.,TRBV27,.,TRBJ1-2,CASSWTENYGYTF,TGTGCCAGCAGTTGGACAGAAAACTATGGCTACACCTTC
.,TRBV9,TRBD2,TRBJ2-1,CASSVGPGTSGIDEQFF,TGTGCCAGCAGCGTGGGCCCCGGGACTAGCGGGATAGATGAGCAGTTCTTC
many,TRBV5-4,.,TRBJ2-2,CASSQQDRYTGELFF,TGTGCCAGCAGCCAACAGGACCGATACACCGGGGAGCTGTTTTTT
.,TRBV5-6,.,TRBJ1-3,CASSLRDSGNTIYF,TGTGCCAGCAGCTTGAGGGACTCTGGAAACACCATATATTTT